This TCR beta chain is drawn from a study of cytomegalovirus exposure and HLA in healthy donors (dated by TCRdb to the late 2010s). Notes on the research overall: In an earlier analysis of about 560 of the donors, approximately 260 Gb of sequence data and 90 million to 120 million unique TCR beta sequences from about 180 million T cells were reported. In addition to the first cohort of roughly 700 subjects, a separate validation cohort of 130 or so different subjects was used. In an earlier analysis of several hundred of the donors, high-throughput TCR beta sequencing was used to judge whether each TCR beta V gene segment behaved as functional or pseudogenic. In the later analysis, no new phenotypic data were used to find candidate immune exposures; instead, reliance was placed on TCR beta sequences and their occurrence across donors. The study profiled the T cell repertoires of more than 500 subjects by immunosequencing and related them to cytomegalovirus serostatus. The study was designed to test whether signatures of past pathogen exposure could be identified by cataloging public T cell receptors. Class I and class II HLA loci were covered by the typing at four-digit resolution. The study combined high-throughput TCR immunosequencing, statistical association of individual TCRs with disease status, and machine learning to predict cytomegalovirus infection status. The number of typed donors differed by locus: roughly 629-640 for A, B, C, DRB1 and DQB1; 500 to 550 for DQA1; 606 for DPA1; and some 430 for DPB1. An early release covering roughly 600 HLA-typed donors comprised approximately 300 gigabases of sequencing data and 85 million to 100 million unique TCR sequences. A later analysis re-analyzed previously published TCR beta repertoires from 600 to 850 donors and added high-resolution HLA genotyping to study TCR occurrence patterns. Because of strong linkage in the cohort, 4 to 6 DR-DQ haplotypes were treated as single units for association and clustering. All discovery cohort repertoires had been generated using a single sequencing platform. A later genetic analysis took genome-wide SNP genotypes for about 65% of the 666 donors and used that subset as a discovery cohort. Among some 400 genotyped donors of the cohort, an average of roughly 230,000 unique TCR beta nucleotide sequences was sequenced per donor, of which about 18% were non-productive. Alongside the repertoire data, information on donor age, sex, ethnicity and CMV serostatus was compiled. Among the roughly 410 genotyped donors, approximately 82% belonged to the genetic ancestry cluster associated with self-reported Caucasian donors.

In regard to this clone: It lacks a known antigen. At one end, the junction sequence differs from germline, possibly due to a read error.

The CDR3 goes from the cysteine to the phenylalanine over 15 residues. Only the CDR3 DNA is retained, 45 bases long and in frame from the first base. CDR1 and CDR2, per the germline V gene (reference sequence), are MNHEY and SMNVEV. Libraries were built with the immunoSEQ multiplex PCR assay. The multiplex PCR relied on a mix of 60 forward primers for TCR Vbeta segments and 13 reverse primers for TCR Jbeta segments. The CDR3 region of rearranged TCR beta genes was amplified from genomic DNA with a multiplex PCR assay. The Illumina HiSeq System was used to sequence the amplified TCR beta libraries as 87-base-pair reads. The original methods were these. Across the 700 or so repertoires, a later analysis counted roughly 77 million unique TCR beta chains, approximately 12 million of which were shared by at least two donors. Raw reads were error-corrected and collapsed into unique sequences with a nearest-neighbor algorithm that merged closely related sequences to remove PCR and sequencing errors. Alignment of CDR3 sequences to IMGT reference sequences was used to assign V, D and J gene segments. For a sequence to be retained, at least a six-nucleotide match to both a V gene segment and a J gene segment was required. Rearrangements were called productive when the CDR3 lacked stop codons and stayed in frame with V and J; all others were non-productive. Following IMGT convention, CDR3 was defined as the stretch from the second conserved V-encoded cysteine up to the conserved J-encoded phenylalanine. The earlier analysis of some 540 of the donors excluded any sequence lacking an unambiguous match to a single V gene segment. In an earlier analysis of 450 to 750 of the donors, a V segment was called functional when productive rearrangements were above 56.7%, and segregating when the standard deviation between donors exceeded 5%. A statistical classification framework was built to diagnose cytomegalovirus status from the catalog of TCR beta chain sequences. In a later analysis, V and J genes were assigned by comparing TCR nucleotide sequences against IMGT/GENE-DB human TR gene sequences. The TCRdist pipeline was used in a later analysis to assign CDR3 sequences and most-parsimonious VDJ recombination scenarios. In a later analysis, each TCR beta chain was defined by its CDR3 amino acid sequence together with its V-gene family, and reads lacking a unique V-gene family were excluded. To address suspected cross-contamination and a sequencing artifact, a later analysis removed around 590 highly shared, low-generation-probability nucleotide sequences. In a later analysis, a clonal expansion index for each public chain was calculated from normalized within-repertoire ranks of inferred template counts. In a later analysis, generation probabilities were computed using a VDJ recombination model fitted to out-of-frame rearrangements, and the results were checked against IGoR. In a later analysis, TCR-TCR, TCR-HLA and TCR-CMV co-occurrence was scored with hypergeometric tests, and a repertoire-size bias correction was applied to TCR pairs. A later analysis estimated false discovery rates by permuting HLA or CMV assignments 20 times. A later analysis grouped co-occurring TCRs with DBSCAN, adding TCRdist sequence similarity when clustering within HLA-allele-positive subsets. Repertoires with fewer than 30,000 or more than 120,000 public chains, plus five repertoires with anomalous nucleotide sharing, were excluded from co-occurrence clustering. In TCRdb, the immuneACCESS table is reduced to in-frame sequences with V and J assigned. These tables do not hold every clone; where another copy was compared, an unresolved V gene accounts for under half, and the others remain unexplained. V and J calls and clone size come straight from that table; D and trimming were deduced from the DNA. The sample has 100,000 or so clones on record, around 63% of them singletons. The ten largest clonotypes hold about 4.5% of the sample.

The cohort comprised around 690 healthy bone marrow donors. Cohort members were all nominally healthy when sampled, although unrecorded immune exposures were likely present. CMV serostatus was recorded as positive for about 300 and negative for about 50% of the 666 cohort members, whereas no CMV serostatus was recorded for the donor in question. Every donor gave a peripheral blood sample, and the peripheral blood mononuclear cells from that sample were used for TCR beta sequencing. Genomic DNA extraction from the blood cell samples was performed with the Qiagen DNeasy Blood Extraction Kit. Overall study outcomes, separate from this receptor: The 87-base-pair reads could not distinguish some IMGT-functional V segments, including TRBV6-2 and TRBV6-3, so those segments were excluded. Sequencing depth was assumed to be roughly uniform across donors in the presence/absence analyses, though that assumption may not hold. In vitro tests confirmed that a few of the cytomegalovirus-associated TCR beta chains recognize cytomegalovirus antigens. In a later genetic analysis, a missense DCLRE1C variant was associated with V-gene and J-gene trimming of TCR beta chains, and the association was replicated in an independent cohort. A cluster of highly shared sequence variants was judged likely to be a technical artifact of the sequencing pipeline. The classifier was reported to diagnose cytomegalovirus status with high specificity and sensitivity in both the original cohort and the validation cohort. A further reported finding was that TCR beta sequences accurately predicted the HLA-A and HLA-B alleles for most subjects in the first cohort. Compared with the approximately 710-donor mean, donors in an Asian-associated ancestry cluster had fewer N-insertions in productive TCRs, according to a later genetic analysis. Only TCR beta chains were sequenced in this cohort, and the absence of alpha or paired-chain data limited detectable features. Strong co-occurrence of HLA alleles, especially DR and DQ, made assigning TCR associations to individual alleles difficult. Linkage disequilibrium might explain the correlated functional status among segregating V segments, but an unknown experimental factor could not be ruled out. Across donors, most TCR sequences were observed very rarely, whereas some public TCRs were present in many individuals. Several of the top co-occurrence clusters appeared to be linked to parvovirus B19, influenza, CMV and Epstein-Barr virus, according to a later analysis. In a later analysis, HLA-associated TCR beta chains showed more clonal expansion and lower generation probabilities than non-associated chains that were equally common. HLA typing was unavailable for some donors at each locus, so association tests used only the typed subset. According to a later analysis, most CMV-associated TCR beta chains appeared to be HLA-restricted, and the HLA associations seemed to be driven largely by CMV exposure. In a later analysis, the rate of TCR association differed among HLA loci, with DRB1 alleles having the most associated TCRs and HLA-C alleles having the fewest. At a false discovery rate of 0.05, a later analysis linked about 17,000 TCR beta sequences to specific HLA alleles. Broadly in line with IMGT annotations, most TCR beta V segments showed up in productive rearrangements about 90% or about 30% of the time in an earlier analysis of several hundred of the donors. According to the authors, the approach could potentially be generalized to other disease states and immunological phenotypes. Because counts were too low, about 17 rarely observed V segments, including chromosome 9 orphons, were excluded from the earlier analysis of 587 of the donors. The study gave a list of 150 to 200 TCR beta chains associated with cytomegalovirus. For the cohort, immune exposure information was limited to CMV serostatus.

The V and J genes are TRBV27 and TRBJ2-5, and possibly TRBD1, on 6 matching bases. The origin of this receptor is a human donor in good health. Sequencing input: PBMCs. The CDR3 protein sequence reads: CASRTGTQRSETLYF. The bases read TGTGCCAGCAGAACCGGGACACAACGTTCGGAGACCCTGTACTTC.